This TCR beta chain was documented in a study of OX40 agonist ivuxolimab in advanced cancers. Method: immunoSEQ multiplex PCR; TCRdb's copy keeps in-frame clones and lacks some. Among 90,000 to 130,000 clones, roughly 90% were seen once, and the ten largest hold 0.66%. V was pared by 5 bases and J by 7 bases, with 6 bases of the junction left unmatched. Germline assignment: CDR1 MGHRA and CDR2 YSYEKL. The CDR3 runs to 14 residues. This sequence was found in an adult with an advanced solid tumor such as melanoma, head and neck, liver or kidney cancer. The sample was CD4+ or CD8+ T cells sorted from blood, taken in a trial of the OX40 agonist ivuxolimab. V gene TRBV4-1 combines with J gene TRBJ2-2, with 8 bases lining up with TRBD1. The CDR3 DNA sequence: TGCGCCAGCAGCAGTTCGACAGGGGTCGGGGAGCTGTTTTTT. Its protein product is CASSSSTGVGELFF.